The entry that follows covers one TCR beta chain sequence. The data stem from a study of blood T cell repertoires in COVID-19. Libraries were prepared by immunoSEQ multiplex PCR; TCRdb keeps only in-frame clonotypes and omits some of them. The table shows 400,000 or so clones, with approximately 89% occurring only once. From germline, CDR1 is MDHEN and CDR2 SYDVKM. With 4 bases clipped from V and 4 bases from J, the junction kept 12 bases outside the gene matches. The length of the CDR3 is 16 residues. The sequencing input was PBMCs or T cells enriched from blood (not recorded which). The sequence derives from a man aged 35 to 55 in a cohort exposed to, infected with or recovered from COVID-19 (not recorded which). The rearrangement links TRBV28 to TRBJ2-5; 7 nucleotides agree with TRBD2. CDR3 protein: CASSYLLADRGETQYF. The CDR3 nucleotides read TGTGCCAGCAGTTATTTGCTAGCGGATAGAGGAGAGACCCAGTACTTC. Full variable domain (missing parts from reference TRBV28 and TRBJ2-5): DVKVTQSSRYLVKRTGEKVFLECVQDMDHENMFWYRQDPGLGLRLIYFSYDVKMKEKGDIPEGYSVSREKKERFSLILESASTNQTSMYLCASSYLLADRGETQYFGPGTRLLVL.